The TCR beta chain described here comes from a study of blood T cells in healthy people across ages (dated by TCRdb to between 2014 and 2016). Study-wide context: In model experiments, template switching captured about one uniquely barcoded TCR beta cDNA molecule for every two T cells. To track age-related changes in TCR beta repertoire diversity, the study relied on deep sequencing normalized with unique cDNA molecular identifiers. The donors were split into four age groups: young (average 16 years), middle-aged (more than 35), aged (roughly 60) and long-lived (roughly 80). To avoid experimental bias, donors of different ages were spread randomly across the sequencing lanes. For two donors (one aged 18 to 30 and one aged 80 or older), the study analyzed two additional independent replicas of 1 million unique cDNA reads from the same blood draw.

Points the paper makes about the study in general: Because profiling used bulk unsorted PBMCs, naive and antigen-experienced compartments could not be compared conclusively. A strong correlation was found between observed TCR beta diversity and the percentage of naive T cells measured by flow cytometry. Observed TCR beta diversity per million T cells fell roughly linearly with age, and a significant reduction was already apparent by age approximately 41. Compared with the aged group, the long-lived group had more naive CD4+ T cells, fewer expanded clones and increased TCR diversity, suggesting age selection. The CMV infection status of donors was not known, potentially confounding age-related changes in expanded clonotypes. Estimates of total diversity based on one million sequenced T cells were regarded as lower bounds and as underestimates.

The CDR3 holds 16 amino acids from the cysteine to the phenylalanine. Of the read, only the CDR3 DNA is kept; its 48 bases are in frame from base 1. V is pruned by 0 bases and J by 0 bases, leaving 6 bases of the junction without a gene match. The germline V gene (reference sequence) gives CDR1 as DFQATT and CDR2 as SNEGSKA. Concerning this clonotype: Its antigen is still unknown. Per-base quality was not reported, and no clone a single base away is much larger than it.

Libraries came from 5' RACE. Sequencing used an Illumina HiSeq 2500. A second PCR of about 7 to 12 cycles was run with a J-beta primer mix and a sample-barcoded 5' primer. Each TCR beta cDNA molecule received a unique molecular identifier from a template-switch 5' adaptor carrying 12 random nucleotides. At least 2.5 million CDR3-containing paired-end reads were obtained from each sample. First-strand cDNA was synthesized from all RNA with the Mint cDNA synthesis kit, primed by a TRBC-specific oligonucleotide. Following uracil-DNA glycosylase treatment, a first 18-cycle PCR with universal primers M1SS and BC2_uni_R was performed on all cDNA. In the original analysis: Normalization of each sample was performed by random selection of 1 million high-quality reads, each carrying a distinct molecular identifier. Reads sharing molecular identifiers were discarded rather than binned into consensus sequences. CDR3 identification, clonotype clustering and error correction used MiTCR with a Q25 quality threshold and the strictest error-elimination algorithm. A nonparametric unseen species model with Euler transformation was used to estimate a lower bound on total TCR beta diversity. TCRdb reprocessed the public reads (quality trimming at Q25 with fastp, clone calling with MiXCR) and kept in-frame beta chains. CDR3 protein sequences are deduplicated, and each keeps its most common genes and DNA. The V and J calls and clone size come from TCRdb's table, not from the authors' own analysis. In this sample the table shows about 1.8 million distinct CDR3 sequences, roughly 49% of which occur a single time. The ten largest clonotypes hold less than 2.5% of the sample.

Systemically healthy Caucasian individuals from Russia, approximately 39 in total and aged roughly 6 to 100 years, were included as donors. Each donor gave ten milliliters of peripheral blood, collected into EDTA-treated Vacutainer tubes. Ficoll-Paque density-gradient centrifugation was used to isolate PBMCs, with at least 7 million per sample. Trizol reagent was used to extract total RNA from the PBMCs, yielding at least 5.5 micrograms per sample. For every donor, flow cytometry on a PBMC aliquot measured the percentage of naive CD45RAhigh/CD27high T cells. The sequenced sample consisted of blood. The chain was built from TRBV20-1 and TRBJ2-3; 7 central bases correspond to TRBD2. This sequence originates from a woman between 35 and 50 years old in good health. Read as DNA, the sequence is TGCAGTGCTAGAGACCCAGCGGGGTTAAGCACAGATACGCAGTATTTT. This translates into CSARDPAGLSTDTQYF.